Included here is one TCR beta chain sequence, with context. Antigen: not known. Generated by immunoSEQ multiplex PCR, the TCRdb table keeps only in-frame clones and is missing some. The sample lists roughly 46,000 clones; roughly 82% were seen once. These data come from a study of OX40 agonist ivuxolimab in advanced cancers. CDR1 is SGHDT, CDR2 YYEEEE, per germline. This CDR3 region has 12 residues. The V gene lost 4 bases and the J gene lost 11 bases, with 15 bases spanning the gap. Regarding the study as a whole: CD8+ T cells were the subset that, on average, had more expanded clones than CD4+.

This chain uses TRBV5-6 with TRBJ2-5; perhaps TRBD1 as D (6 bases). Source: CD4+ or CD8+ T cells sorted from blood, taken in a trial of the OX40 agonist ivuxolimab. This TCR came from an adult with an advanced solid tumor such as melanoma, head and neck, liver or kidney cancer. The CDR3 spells CASSRQDPKQYF. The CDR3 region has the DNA TGTGCCAGCAGCCGACAGGACCCTAAGCAGTACTTC.